This paragraph covers one T cell receptor (beta chain) sequence. The record originates from a study of shared clonotypes between healthy human individuals. The germline V and J ends were trimmed by 6 bases and 4 bases, with 12 bases remaining between them. In germline, CDR1 is MGHDK, CDR2 SYGVNS. There are 13 residues in the CDR3. TCRdb keeps only in-frame clones here, not all; method: immunoSEQ multiplex PCR. Of 2 million to 2.5 million clones in the sample, more than 80% are singletons; the top ten hold 0.35% to 0.5%. The TCR comes from a man in his late teens or twenties in good health. Some clones in this sample may be carry-over from other donors' samples. What was sequenced was naive CD4+ T cells from PBMCs. Stated subset: CD45RA+ positively selected. This chain connects TRBV25-1 to TRBJ1-2; no firm D call. CDR3 nucleotide sequence: TGTGCCAGCAGCCTAGATCCCCTCTATGGCTACACCTTC. It codes for CASSLDPLYGYTF.